Sequencing of this T cell receptor (beta chain) was carried out in a study of blood T cell repertoires in COVID-19. About the study: Recovered Cohort 3 donors showed two negative PCRs, clearance, or symptom resolution. The samples span acute and convalescent COVID-19 from the United States, Italy and Spain.

In the original workflow: Researchers report that nucleated cell counts were estimated from reference gene primer amplification. TCRdb's table, derived via immunoSEQ multiplex PCR, lists solely in-frame clones and lacks some. V and J calls and clone size are given by that table; D and trimming were obtained from the DNA. The sample includes about 280,000 clones, 88% of them seen just once. Enrolled through a virtual design, the participants were between roughly 18 and 90 years of age and came from some 26 US areas. This sequence originates from a woman in her fifties or sixties in a cohort exposed to, infected with or recovered from COVID-19 (not recorded which). Sequenced input: PBMCs or T cells enriched from blood (not recorded which).

The CDR3 loop is CASGPGTSGPNYEQYF. The CDR3 DNA is TGTGCTAGTGGTCCGGGGACTAGCGGGCCGAACTACGAGCAGTACTTC. The chain links TRBV12-5 to TRBJ2-7; 12 nucleotides agree with TRBD2. V lost 5 bases and J lost 3; bases outside the gene matches: 8. The CDR3 runs 16 residues. Germline V gene sequence: CDR1 LGHNT, CDR2 FRNRAP. Drawing the rest from reference TRBV12-5 and TRBJ2-7, the complete variable domain is DARVTQTPRHKVTEMGQEVTMRCQPILGHNTVFWYRQTMMQGLELLAYFRNRAPLDDSGMPKDRFSAEMPDATLATLKIQPSEPRDSAVYFCASGPGTSGPNYEQYFGPGTRLTVT.